This is a list of T cell receptor beta chains from one sample in a study of beta chain features in type 1 diabetes. The table came from immunoSEQ multiplex PCR; TCRdb's copy has only in-frame clones and leaves some out. Here the sample spans over 600,000 clones, around 11% being singletons. The sequencing sample was made of naive CD4+ T cells from blood. These receptors were taken from a man between 25 and 39 years old with type 1 diabetes. The CDR3 runs from the conserved cysteine through the conserved F or W. D genes are given only for firm matches. Where a row states a size, it is once, few, many or the class of an expanded clone; other rows omit it.

size	D	J	V	CDR3	DNA
few	.	TRBJ1-4	TRBV6-6	CASSRAMDEKLFF	TGTGCCAGCAGTAGGGCCATGGATGAAAAACTGTTTTTT
few	.	TRBJ2-7	TRBV14	CASSPRGGALEQYF	TGTGCCAGCAGCCCTCGGGGCGGGGCACTTGAGCAGTACTTC
few	.	TRBJ2-7	TRBV28	CASGRGMTYEQYF	TGTGCCAGCGGGAGGGGGATGACCTACGAGCAGTACTTC
.	.	TRBJ2-5	TRBV10-2	CASSERGRETQYF	TGCGCCAGCAGTGAAAGAGGCCGGGAGACCCAGTACTTC
few	TRBD1	TRBJ2-7	TRBV19	CATSYQGAIEQYF	TGTGCCACCAGCTATCAGGGGGCGATCGAGCAGTACTTC
few	TRBD2	TRBJ2-7	TRBV6-5	CASRRGVYEQYF	TGTGCCAGCCGCCGGGGGGTCTACGAGCAGTACTTC
few	.	TRBJ2-7	TRBV10-1	CASRGLRVAYEQYF	TGCGCCAGCAGGGGTCTCAGGGTCGCCTACGAGCAGTACTTC
few	.	TRBJ2-6	TRBV18	CASSPPRASGANVLTF	TGTGCCAGCTCACCTCCTAGGGCCTCTGGGGCCAACGTCCTGACTTTC
.	.	TRBJ2-7	TRBV7-9	CASNPLGQGSSYEQYF	TGTGCCAGCAACCCCTTGGGGCAGGGAAGCTCCTACGAGCAGTACTTC
.	.	TRBJ1-4	TRBV9	CASSVDQGTSEKLFF	TGTGCCAGCAGCGTAGATCAGGGAACTAGTGAAAAACTGTTTTTT
.	.	TRBJ2-2	TRBV4-3	CASSQERADTGELFF	TGCGCCAGCAGCCAAGAAAGGGCGGACACCGGGGAGCTGTTTTTT
few	TRBD1	TRBJ1-4	TRBV4-3	CASSRQGLGEKLFF	TGCGCCAGCAGCCGACAGGGCCTCGGGGAAAAACTGTTTTTT
few	.	TRBJ2-2	TRBV7-2	CASSSFGADTGELFF	TGTGCCAGCAGCTCCTTCGGGGCGGACACCGGGGAGCTGTTTTTT
.	TRBD1	TRBJ2-7	TRBV11-2	CASSLGLGQPQPYEQYF	TGTGCCAGCAGCTTAGGCTTGGGACAGCCCCAACCCTACGAGCAGTACTTC